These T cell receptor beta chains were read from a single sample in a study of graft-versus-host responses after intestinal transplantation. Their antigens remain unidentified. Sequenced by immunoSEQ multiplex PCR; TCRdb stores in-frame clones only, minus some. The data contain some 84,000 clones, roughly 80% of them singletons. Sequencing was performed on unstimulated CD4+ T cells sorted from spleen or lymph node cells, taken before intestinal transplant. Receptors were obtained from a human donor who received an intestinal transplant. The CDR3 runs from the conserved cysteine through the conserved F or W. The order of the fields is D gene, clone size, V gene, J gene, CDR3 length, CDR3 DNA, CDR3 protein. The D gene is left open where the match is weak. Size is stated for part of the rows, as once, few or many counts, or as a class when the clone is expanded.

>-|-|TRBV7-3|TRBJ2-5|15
TGTGCCAGCAGCTTAAATCAGGGTATCGAAGAGACCCAGTACTTC
CASSLNQGIEETQYF
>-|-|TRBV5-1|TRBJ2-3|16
TGCGCCAGCAGCTTGGGGGCAGAAGTAAGCACAGATACGCAGTATTTT
CASSLGAEVSTDTQYF
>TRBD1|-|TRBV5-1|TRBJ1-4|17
TGCGCCAGCAGCTGGGCGACAGGGGGATCAACTAATGAAAAACTGTTTTTT
CASSWATGGSTNEKLFF
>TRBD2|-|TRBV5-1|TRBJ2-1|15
TGCGCCAGCAGCCCCTTAGCGGGGGGGGACAATGAGCAGTTCTTC
CASSPLAGGDNEQFF
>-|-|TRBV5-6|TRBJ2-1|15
TGTGCCAGCAGCTTGCGGGGTATATCCTACAATGAGCAGTTCTTC
CASSLRGISYNEQFF
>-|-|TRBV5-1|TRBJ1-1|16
TGCGCCAGCAGCCCGAAGTCCAGTCTTATGAACACTGAAGCTTTCTTT
CASSPKSSLMNTEAFF
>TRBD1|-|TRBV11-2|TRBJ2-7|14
TGTGCCAGCAGCTTAGTGGCGACAGGGGGCGAGCAGTACTTC
CASSLVATGGEQYF
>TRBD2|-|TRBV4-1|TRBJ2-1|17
TGCGCCAGCAGCCAACTCTTGACTAGCCTCTCCTACAATGAGCAGTTCTTC
CASSQLLTSLSYNEQFF
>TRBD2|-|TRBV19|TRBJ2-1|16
TGTGCCAGTACCCCGGCTTGGGGGGGTTCTTATAATGAGCAGTTCTTC
CASTPAWGGSYNEQFF
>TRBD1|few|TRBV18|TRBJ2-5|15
TGTGCCAGCTCACCCGAAGCAGGGGGTTGGGAGACCCAGTACTTC
CASSPEAGGWETQYF
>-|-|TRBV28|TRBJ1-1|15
TGTGCCAGCAGTAGAAATCAGGGAGGCGGCACTGAAGCTTTCTTT
CASSRNQGGGTEAFF
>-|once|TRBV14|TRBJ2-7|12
TGTGCCAGCAGCCAAGCTACCTACGAGCAGTACTTC
CASSQATYEQYF
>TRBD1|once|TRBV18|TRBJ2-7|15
TGTGCCAGCTCACCACCGGCCCAGGGGGCAGTCGAGCAGTACTTC
CASSPPAQGAVEQYF
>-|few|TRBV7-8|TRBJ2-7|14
TGTGCCAGCAGCTTAGGGCCCTGGTCCTACGAGCAGTACTTC
CASSLGPWSYEQYF
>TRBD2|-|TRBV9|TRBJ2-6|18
TGTGCCAGCAGCCTTCGGACTAGCGGGAGCTCTGGGGCCAACGTCCTGACTTTC
CASSLRTSGSSGANVLTF
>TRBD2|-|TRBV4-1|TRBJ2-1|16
TGCGCCAGCAGCCAACGCACTAGCGTCAACCACAATGAGCAGTTCTTC
CASSQRTSVNHNEQFF
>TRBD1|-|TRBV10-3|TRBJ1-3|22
TGTGCCATCAGTCCCAACCCCCTGGGACAGGGTAGGCTGGCGAGCCGGGGAAACACCATATATTTT
CAISPNPLGQGRLASRGNTIYF
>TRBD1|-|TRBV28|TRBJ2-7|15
TGTGCCAGCAGTGCTCCGGGACAGCCATCCTACGAGCAGTACTTC
CASSAPGQPSYEQYF
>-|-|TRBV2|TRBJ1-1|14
TGTGCCAGCAGTCAGGGACTCCTAGGCGCTGAAGCTTTCTTT
CASSQGLLGAEAFF
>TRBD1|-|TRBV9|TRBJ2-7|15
TGTGCCAGCAGCCCCCAGACAGGGAGCTCCTACGAGCAGTACTTC
CASSPQTGSSYEQYF
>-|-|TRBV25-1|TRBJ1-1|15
TGTGCCAGCAGAGGGGGGGGTATGGATCCTTACGAAGCTTTCTTT
CASRGGGMDPYEAFF
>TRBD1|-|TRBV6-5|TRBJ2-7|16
TGTGCCAGCAGTTACTCGATGGGACAGGGTGTGAACGAGCAGTACTTC
CASSYSMGQGVNEQYF
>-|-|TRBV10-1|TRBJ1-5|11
TGCGCCAGCAGGGGGGGTCAGCCCCAGCATTTT
CASRGGQPQHF
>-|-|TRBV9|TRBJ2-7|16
TGTGCCAGCAGCGTAGGCTGGGAGACGGCCTCCTACGAGCAGTACTTC
CASSVGWETASYEQYF
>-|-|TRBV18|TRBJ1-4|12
TGTGCCAGCTCACCACCCCAGGGAGGGCTGTTTTTT
CASSPPQGGLFF
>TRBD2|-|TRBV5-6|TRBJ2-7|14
TGTGCCAGCAGCTTGGGTAGCGGGGGCTACGAGCAGTACTTC
CASSLGSGGYEQYF
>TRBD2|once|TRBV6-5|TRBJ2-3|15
TGTGCCAGCGACGAACCTAGCGGGGGGACAGCTACGCAGTATTTT
CASDEPSGGTATQYF
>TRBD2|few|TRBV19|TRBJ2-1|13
TGTGCCAGTAGGCAGGGAGGGTACAATGAGCAGTTCTTC
CASRQGGYNEQFF
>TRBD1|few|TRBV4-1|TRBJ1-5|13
TGCGCCAGCAGCCAGACAGGGGGACAGCCCCAGCATTTT
CASSQTGGQPQHF
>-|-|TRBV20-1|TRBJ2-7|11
TGCAGTGCCAGCGACTCCTACGAGCAGTACTTC
CSASDSYEQYF
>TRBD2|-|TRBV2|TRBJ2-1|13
TGTGCCAGCAGTGAAGGGCTAGCGGGTGAGCAGTTCTTC
CASSEGLAGEQFF
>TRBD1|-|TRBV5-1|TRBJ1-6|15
TGCGCCAGCAGCTTGGAGGGACAGGTTAATTCACCCCTCCACTTT
CASSLEGQVNSPLHF
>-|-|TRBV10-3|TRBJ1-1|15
TGTGCCATCAGTGGTACAGGGCCTAAGAACACTGAAGCTTTCTTT
CAISGTGPKNTEAFF
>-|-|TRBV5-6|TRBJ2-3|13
TGTGCCAGCTCGAACAGGATCACAGATACGCAGTATTTT
CASSNRITDTQYF
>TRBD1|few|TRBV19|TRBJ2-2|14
TGTGCCAGTGGACACCGACAGGGGTCAGGGGAGCTGTTTTTT
CASGHRQGSGELFF
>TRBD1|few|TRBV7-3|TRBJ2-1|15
TGTGCCAGCAGCTTCGACAGGGGGCCCCACAATGAGCAGTTCTTC
CASSFDRGPHNEQFF
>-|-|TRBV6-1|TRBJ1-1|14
TGTGCCAGCAGTGTGTGGGCTGCGAACACTGAAGCTTTCTTT
CASSVWAANTEAFF
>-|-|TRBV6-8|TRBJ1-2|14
TGTGCCAGCAGTTACTCGAGAGTTATTTATGGCTACACCTTC
CASSYSRVIYGYTF
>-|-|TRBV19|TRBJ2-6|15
TGTGCCAGTAGTGTCAGGGAATCTGGGGCCAACGTCCTGACTTTC
CASSVRESGANVLTF
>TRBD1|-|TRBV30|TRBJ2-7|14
TGTGCCTGGAGTAGGACAGGGGCCAGCTACGAGCAGTACTTC
CAWSRTGASYEQYF
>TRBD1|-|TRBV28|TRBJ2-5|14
TGTGCCATCCAGGGGGTTACCCCTCGAGAGACCCAGTACTTC
CAIQGVTPRETQYF
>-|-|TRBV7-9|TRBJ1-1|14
TGTGCCAGCAGCTTAGGGGCCCCGAACACTGAAGCTTTCTTT
CASSLGAPNTEAFF
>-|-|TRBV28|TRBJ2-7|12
TGTGCCAGCAGTTTTAGGGGCTACGAGCAGTACTTC
CASSFRGYEQYF
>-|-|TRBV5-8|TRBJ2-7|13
TGTGCCAGCAGCAGGAGCAGGACTCAGGAGCAGTACTTC
CASSRSRTQEQYF
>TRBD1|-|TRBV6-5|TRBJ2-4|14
TGTGCCAGCAGCCCCGACAGGGATGGAAACATTCAGTACTTC
CASSPDRDGNIQYF
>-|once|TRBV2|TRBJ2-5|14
TGTGCCAGCACCTATCGGCGGCTCCAAGAGACCCAGTACTTC
CASTYRRLQETQYF
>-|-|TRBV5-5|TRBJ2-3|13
TGTGCCAGCAGCTTGTTTCCTACGGATACGCAGTATTTT
CASSLFPTDTQYF
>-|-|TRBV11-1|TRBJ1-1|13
TGTGCCAGCAGCTTACAGGAGAACACTGAAGCTTTCTTT
CASSLQENTEAFF
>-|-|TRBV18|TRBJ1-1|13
TGTGCCAGCTCACCGAATGGTGAGACTGAAGCTTTCTTT
CASSPNGETEAFF
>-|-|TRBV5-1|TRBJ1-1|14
TGCGCCAGCAGCTTGGTTGAAGGAGGCACTGAAGCTTTCTTT
CASSLVEGGTEAFF
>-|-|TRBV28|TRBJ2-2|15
TGTGCCAGCAGACTTAGTAGCACGAACACCGGGGAGCTGTTTTTT
CASRLSSTNTGELFF
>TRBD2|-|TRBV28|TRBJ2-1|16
TGTGCCAGCATCTCCCTAAGGACTAGCGGCTACAATGAGCAGTTCTTC
CASISLRTSGYNEQFF
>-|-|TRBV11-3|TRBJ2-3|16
TGTGCCAGCAGCTCCCGTGGGACCGGGGGAACAGATACGCAGTATTTT
CASSSRGTGGTDTQYF
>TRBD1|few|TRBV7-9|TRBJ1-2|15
TGTGCCAGCAGCAGAGGGACAGGGGGTTTGTATGGCTACACCTTC
CASSRGTGGLYGYTF
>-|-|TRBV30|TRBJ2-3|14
TGTGCCTGGTCTTTTGGCCTTAGCACAGATACGCAGTATTTT
CAWSFGLSTDTQYF
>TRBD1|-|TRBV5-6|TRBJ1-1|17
TGTGCCAGCAGCTTGGGGCTGGGACAGGGAGTCCGTGGTGAAGCTTTCTTT
CASSLGLGQGVRGEAFF
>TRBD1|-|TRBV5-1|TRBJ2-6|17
TGCGCCAGCAGCTTGACAGGGGTAACCTCTGGGGCCAACGTCCTGACTTTC
CASSLTGVTSGANVLTF
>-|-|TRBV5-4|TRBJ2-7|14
TGTGCCAGCAGCTCCCCCGATACAGGGCGGGAGCAGTACTTC
CASSSPDTGREQYF